These T cell receptor beta chains were read from a single sample in a study of blood T cell repertoires in COVID-19. Method: immunoSEQ multiplex PCR; TCRdb's copy keeps in-frame clones and lacks some. The table has approximately 500,000 clones, over 75% seen once. The sequenced sample was PBMCs or T cells enriched from blood (not recorded which). These receptors originate from a woman between 35 and 50 years old who had recovered from COVID-19. The CDR3 runs from the conserved cysteine through the conserved F or W. The order of the fields is J gene, clone size, D gene, V gene, CDR3 protein, CDR3 DNA. A D gene is named only where the DNA matches it firmly. Not all rows give a size; the values are once, few, many and, for expanded clones, a class.

J: TRBJ2-3
size: -
D: TRBD2
V: TRBV5-1
CDR3: CASSLSLAGTDTQYF
DNA: TGCGCCAGCAGCTTGTCCCTAGCGGGTACAGATACGCAGTATTTT

J: TRBJ1-1
size: -
D: -
V: TRBV4-1
CDR3: CASSQGGILEAFF
DNA: TGCGCCAGCAGCCAAGGAGGAATCCTTGAAGCTTTCTTT

J: TRBJ1-4
size: -
D: -
V: TRBV5-1
CDR3: CASSGQGIKSEKLFF
DNA: TGCGCCAGCAGCGGTCAGGGGATTAAGTCAGAAAAACTGTTTTTT

J: TRBJ1-2
size: -
D: -
V: TRBV10-3
CDR3: CATRTDYSYGYTF
DNA: TGTGCCACCCGGACAGATTACAGCTATGGCTACACCTTC

J: TRBJ2-5
size: -
D: -
V: TRBV6-2/TRBV6-3
CDR3: CASSYDLRAQETQYF
DNA: TGTGCCAGCAGTTATGATCTCAGGGCCCAAGAGACCCAGTACTTC

J: TRBJ1-1
size: few
D: -
V: TRBV9
CDR3: CASSVMEGEAFF
DNA: TGTGCCAGCAGCGTGATGGAGGGTGAAGCTTTCTTT

J: TRBJ1-4
size: -
D: -
V: TRBV19
CDR3: CASSSLGEGNEKLFF
DNA: TGTGCCAGTAGTTCCCTTGGGGAGGGCAATGAAAAACTGTTTTTT

J: TRBJ2-3
size: -
D: -
V: TRBV10-2
CDR3: CASSESGQGGTDTQYF
DNA: TGCGCCAGCAGTGAGTCGGGGCAGGGTGGCACAGATACGCAGTATTTT

J: TRBJ2-7
size: -
D: -
V: TRBV5-6
CDR3: CASSSAEGYEQYF
DNA: TGTGCCAGCAGCTCAGCCGAGGGTTACGAGCAGTACTTC

J: TRBJ1-2
size: -
D: TRBD1
V: TRBV7-2
CDR3: CASSFRQGSYGYTF
DNA: TGTGCCAGCAGCTTCCGACAGGGATCTTATGGCTACACCTTC

J: TRBJ2-7
size: -
D: -
V: TRBV5-1
CDR3: CASSLVASGADEQYF
DNA: TGCGCCAGCAGCTTGGTTGCCAGCGGAGCGGACGAGCAGTACTTC

J: TRBJ2-1
size: -
D: TRBD2
V: TRBV20-1
CDR3: CSASNSGRAYEQFF
DNA: TGCAGTGCTAGTAATAGCGGGAGGGCCTATGAGCAGTTCTTC

J: TRBJ2-1
size: -
D: TRBD2
V: TRBV11-3
CDR3: CASSYTGTSGLNEQFF
DNA: TGTGCCAGCAGCTATACCGGGACTAGCGGATTAAATGAGCAGTTCTTC

J: TRBJ2-3
size: -
D: TRBD1
V: TRBV11-3
CDR3: CASSSRGRTTDTQYF
DNA: TGTGCCAGCAGCTCCAGGGGGAGAACCACAGATACGCAGTATTTT

J: TRBJ1-2
size: -
D: -
V: TRBV6-1
CDR3: CASSEQGGGYTF
DNA: TGTGCCAGCAGTGAACAGGGAGGAGGCTACACCTTC

J: TRBJ2-2
size: -
D: TRBD1
V: TRBV7-9
CDR3: CASSLAPPGQANTGELFF
DNA: TGTGCCAGCAGCTTAGCACCGCCTGGACAGGCGAACACCGGGGAGCTGTTTTTT

J: TRBJ2-5
size: -
D: -
V: TRBV11-3
CDR3: CASSLAGVETQYF
DNA: TGTGCCAGCAGCTTAGCGGGAGTGGAGACCCAGTACTTC

J: TRBJ2-1
size: -
D: TRBD2
V: TRBV6-5
CDR3: CASSPAGDNNEQFF
DNA: TGTGCCAGCAGTCCAGCGGGAGATAACAATGAGCAGTTCTTC

J: TRBJ2-1
size: -
D: TRBD2
V: TRBV11-2
CDR3: CASSFGGGLTYNEQFF
DNA: TGTGCCAGCAGCTTCGGGGGGGGACTCACATACAATGAGCAGTTCTTC

J: TRBJ1-2
size: once
D: -
V: TRBV12-3/TRBV12-4
CDR3: CASSSTGNYGYTF
DNA: TGTGCCAGCAGCTCCACAGGGAACTATGGCTACACCTTC

J: TRBJ2-7
size: -
D: TRBD2
V: TRBV5-4
CDR3: CASSLSGTSVYEQYF
DNA: TGTGCCAGCAGCTTGTCGGGGACTAGCGTATACGAGCAGTACTTC

J: TRBJ2-7
size: -
D: TRBD1
V: TRBV5-1
CDR3: CASSLLSGTAAYEQYF
DNA: TGCGCCAGCAGCTTGCTTTCCGGGACAGCCGCCTACGAGCAGTACTTC

J: TRBJ2-7
size: -
D: -
V: TRBV7-9
CDR3: CASSPGVIYEQYF
DNA: TGTGCCAGCAGCCCAGGGGTGATTTACGAGCAGTACTTC

J: TRBJ2-1
size: -
D: -
V: TRBV27
CDR3: CASSSLGESSYNEQFF
DNA: TGTGCCAGCAGTTCCCTTGGGGAGAGCTCCTACAATGAGCAGTTCTTC

J: TRBJ1-5
size: -
D: -
V: TRBV20-1
CDR3: CSASGAGEHQPQHF
DNA: TGCAGTGCTAGTGGGGCCGGGGAGCATCAGCCCCAGCATTTT

J: TRBJ1-3
size: -
D: TRBD1
V: TRBV28
CDR3: CATRTGASGNTIYF
DNA: TGTGCCACCAGGACAGGCGCCTCTGGAAACACCATATATTTT

J: TRBJ2-1
size: -
D: -
V: TRBV25-1
CDR3: CASSGTSSAFF
DNA: TGTGCCAGCAGTGGGACATCTTCGGCGTTCTTC

J: TRBJ1-2
size: -
D: -
V: TRBV12-3/TRBV12-4
CDR3: CASSLGVYGYTF
DNA: TGTGCCAGCAGCCTAGGGGTATATGGCTACACCTTC

J: TRBJ1-6
size: -
D: TRBD1
V: TRBV3-1/TRBV3-2
CDR3: CASSLDRENSPLHF
DNA: TGTGCCAGCAGCCTGGACAGGGAGAATTCACCCCTCCACTTT

J: TRBJ1-1
size: -
D: TRBD1
V: TRBV7-2
CDR3: CASSPFVGGWTEAFF
DNA: TGTGCCAGCAGCCCGTTCGTAGGGGGCTGGACTGAAGCTTTCTTT

J: TRBJ2-1
size: -
D: TRBD1
V: TRBV5-1
CDR3: CASSLERTGSNEQFF
DNA: TGCGCCAGCAGCTTGGAAAGGACAGGAAGTAATGAGCAGTTCTTC

J: TRBJ1-4
size: -
D: -
V: TRBV25-1
CDR3: CASSDSGGPNEKLFF
DNA: TGTGCCAGCAGTGATTCCGGTGGTCCTAATGAAAAACTGTTTTTT

J: TRBJ2-1
size: -
D: TRBD2
V: TRBV28
CDR3: CASSDQAGLAIFF
DNA: TGTGCCAGCAGTGACCAAGCGGGACTAGCAATTTTCTTC

J: TRBJ2-1
size: -
D: -
V: TRBV29-1
CDR3: CSVVKGTTRPNEQFF
DNA: TGCAGCGTTGTTAAAGGGACAACCAGGCCCAATGAGCAGTTCTTC

J: TRBJ2-7
size: -
D: TRBD2
V: TRBV9
CDR3: CASSPRTSGTGEQYF
DNA: TGTGCCAGCAGCCCCCGGACTAGCGGGACGGGGGAGCAGTACTTC

J: TRBJ1-2
size: -
D: TRBD1
V: TRBV27
CDR3: CASSFMQGAYGYTF
DNA: TGTGCCAGCAGTTTCATGCAGGGGGCCTATGGCTACACCTTC

J: TRBJ1-1
size: -
D: -
V: TRBV18
CDR3: CASSRQGMNTEAFF
DNA: TGTGCCAGCTCACGTCAGGGAATGAACACTGAAGCTTTCTTT

J: TRBJ2-7
size: -
D: TRBD2
V: TRBV9
CDR3: CASSVGTSAREQYF
DNA: TGTGCCAGCAGCGTAGGTACTAGCGCGCGCGAGCAGTACTTC

J: TRBJ1-5
size: -
D: -
V: TRBV7-2
CDR3: CASSSGVGGLSPQHF
DNA: TGTGCCAGCAGCTCAGGGGTAGGGGGATTATCGCCCCAGCATTTT

J: TRBJ2-3
size: -
D: -
V: TRBV11-2
CDR3: CASSLSSVLTDTQYF
DNA: TGTGCCAGCAGCTTATCCAGCGTTCTCACAGATACGCAGTATTTT

J: TRBJ2-2
size: -
D: TRBD1
V: TRBV30
CDR3: CAWGDRANTGELFF
DNA: TGTGCCTGGGGGGACAGGGCGAACACCGGGGAGCTGTTTTTT

J: TRBJ2-1
size: -
D: -
V: TRBV7-2
CDR3: CASSLTRNEQFF
DNA: TGTGCCAGCAGCTTAACTCGCAATGAGCAGTTCTTC

J: TRBJ2-2
size: -
D: -
V: TRBV20-1
CDR3: CSASALAPGELFF
DNA: TGCAGTGCTAGTGCTTTAGCTCCCGGGGAGCTGTTTTTT

J: TRBJ2-3
size: -
D: -
V: TRBV4-3
CDR3: CASSPSTRATDTQYF
DNA: TGCGCCAGCAGTCCCTCGACTAGGGCTACAGATACGCAGTATTTT

J: TRBJ1-2
size: -
D: -
V: TRBV7-2
CDR3: CASSIYVGAIGDGYTF
DNA: TGTGCCAGCAGCATCTATGTGGGGGCTATAGGTGATGGCTACACCTTC

J: TRBJ2-1
size: -
D: -
V: TRBV21-1
CDR3: CATAPGTSGSNEQFF
DNA: TGTGCCACCGCCCCCGGGACTAGCGGAAGTAATGAGCAGTTCTTC

J: TRBJ1-6
size: -
D: TRBD1
V: TRBV18
CDR3: CASSPGTGTSWSPLHF
DNA: TGTGCCAGCTCACCAGGGACAGGCACATCATGGTCACCCCTCCACTTT

J: TRBJ1-1
size: -
D: -
V: TRBV19
CDR3: CASSNGDEAFF
DNA: TGTGCCAGTAGTAACGGGGATGAAGCTTTCTTT

J: TRBJ1-5
size: -
D: -
V: TRBV27
CDR3: CASSVRGYQPQHF
DNA: TGTGCCAGCAGTGTTAGGGGATATCAGCCCCAGCATTTT

J: TRBJ2-1
size: few
D: TRBD2
V: TRBV28
CDR3: CASSEHTSGDYNEQFF
DNA: TGTGCCAGCAGTGAACACACTAGCGGAGACTACAATGAGCAGTTCTTC

J: TRBJ2-1
size: once
D: TRBD2
V: TRBV12-5
CDR3: CASGPSGSSVNEQFF
DNA: TGTGCTAGTGGCCCAAGCGGGAGCTCAGTCAATGAGCAGTTCTTC

J: TRBJ2-5
size: -
D: -
V: TRBV11-3
CDR3: CASSLRGGLETQYF
DNA: TGTGCCAGCAGCTTAAGGGGGGGATTGGAGACCCAGTACTTC

J: TRBJ2-7
size: once
D: -
V: TRBV7-2
CDR3: CASSLDLLSSGEQYF
DNA: TGTGCCAGCAGCTTAGACCTACTTTCAAGCGGCGAGCAGTACTTC

J: TRBJ2-7
size: once
D: -
V: TRBV15
CDR3: CATSRERLAYEQYF
DNA: TGTGCCACCAGCAGAGAGCGACTAGCCTACGAGCAGTACTTC

J: TRBJ2-7
size: -
D: TRBD2
V: TRBV28
CDR3: CASSLGSIAGQYF
DNA: TGTGCCAGCAGTTTAGGGTCGATAGCGGGGCAGTACTTC

J: TRBJ1-6
size: -
D: TRBD1
V: TRBV4-1
CDR3: CASRGTVNSPLHF
DNA: TGCGCCAGCAGGGGGACAGTAAATTCACCCCTCCACTTT

J: TRBJ1-3
size: -
D: TRBD1
V: TRBV5-5
CDR3: CASSLVQTGGTGNTIYF
DNA: TGTGCCAGCAGCTTGGTTCAGACAGGGGGAACTGGAAACACCATATATTTT